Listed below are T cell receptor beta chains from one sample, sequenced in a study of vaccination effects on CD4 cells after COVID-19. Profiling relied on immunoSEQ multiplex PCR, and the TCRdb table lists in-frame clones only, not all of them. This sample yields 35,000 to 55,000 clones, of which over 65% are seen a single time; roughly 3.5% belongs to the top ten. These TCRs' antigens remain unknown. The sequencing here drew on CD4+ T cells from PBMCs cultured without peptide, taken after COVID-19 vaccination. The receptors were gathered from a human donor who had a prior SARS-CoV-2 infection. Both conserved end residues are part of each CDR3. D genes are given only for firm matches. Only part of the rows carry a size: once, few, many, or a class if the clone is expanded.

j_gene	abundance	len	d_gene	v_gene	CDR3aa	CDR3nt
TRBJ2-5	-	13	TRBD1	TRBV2	CASSVQGQETQYF	TGTGCCAGCAGTGTACAGGGGCAAGAGACCCAGTACTTC
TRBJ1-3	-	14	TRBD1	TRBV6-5	CASSWSRGADTIYF	TGTGCCAGCAGTTGGTCCAGGGGGGCGGACACCATATATTTT
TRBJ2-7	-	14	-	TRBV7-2	CASSSELVSYEQYF	TGTGCCAGCAGCTCAGAACTAGTAAGCTACGAGCAGTACTTC
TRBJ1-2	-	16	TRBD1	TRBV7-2	CASSLVAGQGAFGYTF	TGTGCCAGCAGCTTAGTGGCGGGACAGGGGGCCTTTGGCTACACCTTC
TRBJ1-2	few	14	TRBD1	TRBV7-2	CASSLRTGDYGYTF	TGTGCCAGCAGCCTACGGACAGGGGACTATGGCTACACCTTC
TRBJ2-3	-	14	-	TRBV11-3	CASSLVAGTDTQYF	TGTGCCAGCAGCTTAGTTGCAGGCACAGATACGCAGTATTTT
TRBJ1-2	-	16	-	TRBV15	CATSEFTGILNGGYTF	TGTGCCACCAGCGAATTTACAGGGATCCTAAACGGGGGCTACACCTTC
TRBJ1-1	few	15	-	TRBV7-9	CASSATATENTEAFF	TGTGCCAGCAGCGCCACAGCGACTGAGAACACTGAAGCTTTCTTT
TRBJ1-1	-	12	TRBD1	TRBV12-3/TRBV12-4	CASSTGGMKAFF	TGTGCCAGCAGTACAGGGGGGATGAAAGCTTTCTTT
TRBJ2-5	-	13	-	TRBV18	CASSRGSGETQYF	TGTGCCAGCTCACGAGGGTCCGGCGAGACCCAGTACTTC
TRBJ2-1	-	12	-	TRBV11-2	CASSFRTNEQFF	TGTGCCAGCAGCTTCCGTACCAATGAGCAGTTCTTC
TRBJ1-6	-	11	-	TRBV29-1	CSVMGRESLHF	TGCAGCGTTATGGGCAGGGAGAGCCTCCACTTT
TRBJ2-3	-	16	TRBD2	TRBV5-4	CASSRGLAGSTDTQYF	TGTGCCAGCAGCCGTGGGTTAGCGGGGAGCACAGATACGCAGTATTTT
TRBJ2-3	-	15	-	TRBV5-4	CASSLAETDTDTQYF	TGTGCCAGCAGCTTGGCCGAGACAGACACAGATACGCAGTATTTT
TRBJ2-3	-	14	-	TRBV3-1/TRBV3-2	CASRPGGRTDTQYF	TGTGCCAGCCGGCCCGGGGGCAGAACAGATACGCAGTATTTT
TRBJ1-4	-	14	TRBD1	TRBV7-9	CASSKTGTTEKLFF	TGTGCCAGCAGCAAGACAGGGACGACTGAAAAACTGTTTTTT
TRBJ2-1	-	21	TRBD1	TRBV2	CASRGTKYRRKDRDSYNEQFF	TGTGCCAGCAGAGGGACCAAGTACCGGCGAAAGGACAGGGATTCCTACAATGAGCAGTTCTTC
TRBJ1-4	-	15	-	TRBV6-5	CASSYSGHGDEKLFF	TGTGCCAGCAGTTACTCGGGACACGGGGATGAAAAACTGTTTTTT
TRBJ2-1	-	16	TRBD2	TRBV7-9	CASSQKRGGSYNEQFF	TGTGCCAGCAGCCAAAAACGGGGGGGCTCCTACAATGAGCAGTTCTTC
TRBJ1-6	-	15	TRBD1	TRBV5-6	CASSLPGQGNSPLHF	TGTGCCAGCAGCTTGCCCGGACAGGGTAATTCACCCCTCCACTTT
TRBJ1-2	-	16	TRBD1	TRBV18	CASSPRPGQGVDGYTF	TGTGCCAGCTCACCACGGCCGGGACAGGGCGTCGATGGCTACACCTTC
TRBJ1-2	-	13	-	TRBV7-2	CASSFSGLAGYTF	TGTGCCAGCAGCTTTTCAGGGTTAGCTGGCTACACCTTC
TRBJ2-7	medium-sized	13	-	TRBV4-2	CASSPLISREQYF	TGTGCCAGCAGCCCGCTGATTTCGCGCGAGCAGTACTTC
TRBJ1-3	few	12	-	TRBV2	CASKDRGNTIYF	TGTGCCAGCAAGGACCGTGGAAACACCATATATTTT
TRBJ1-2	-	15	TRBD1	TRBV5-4	CASSLPLTGTYGYTF	TGTGCCAGCAGCTTGCCCCTGACAGGGACCTATGGCTACACCTTC
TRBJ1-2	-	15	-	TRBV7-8	CASSFTGTTAYGYTF	TGTGCCAGCAGCTTCACCGGGACAACAGCCTATGGCTACACCTTC
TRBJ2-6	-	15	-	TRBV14	CASRSTGSGANVLTF	TGTGCCAGCAGAAGCACAGGCTCTGGGGCCAACGTCCTGACTTTC
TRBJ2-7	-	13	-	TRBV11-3	CASSLGQGDEQYF	TGTGCCAGCAGCTTAGGCCAGGGCGACGAGCAGTACTTC
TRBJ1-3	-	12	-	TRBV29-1	CSVGGSGNTIYF	TGCAGCGTTGGCGGATCTGGAAACACCATATATTTT
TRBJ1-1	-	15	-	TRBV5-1	CASSPPGGGNTEAFF	TGCGCCAGCAGCCCGCCCGGGGGTGGGAACACTGAAGCTTTCTTT
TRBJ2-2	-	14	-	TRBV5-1	CASRGRTNTGELFF	TGCGCCAGCAGGGGCAGAACGAACACCGGGGAGCTGTTTTTT
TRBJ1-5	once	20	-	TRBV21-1	CASSNWGYQSWGYSNQPQHF	TGTGCCAGCAGCAACTGGGGCTATCAGAGCTGGGGATATAGCAATCAGCCCCAGCATTTT